Each of the 21 T cell receptor beta chains below was sequenced from the same sample in a study of blood T cells in healthy people across ages. Primed by a sample-barcoded 5' primer and a J-beta primer mix, a second PCR proceeded for 7 to 11 cycles. TCRdb called the 5' RACE reads again in MiXCR, with one record for every CDR3 protein. This repertoire shows 800,000 to 950,000 distinct CDR3 sequences, 40% to 60% found once; its top ten account for around 15%. Source material: blood. The receptors here all came from a man aged 30 to 39 in good health.

The chain recombines TRBV5-1 with TRBJ2-5, with a possible D match to TRBD2 (6 bases). This CDR3 spans 15 amino acids. V dropped 4 bases and J dropped 2 bases, with 15 bases sitting between them. Germline CDR1 is SGHRS and CDR2 is YFSETQ. The DNA for the CDR3 is TGCGCCAGCAGCCTTCGGGACTCGACACAAGAGACCCAGTACTTC. Its protein product is CASSLRDSTQETQYF.

This chain connects TRBV12-3 or TRBV12-4 to TRBJ2-7; 7 bases align to TRBD1. The junction had 3 bases not matched to a gene; V was cut back by 3 bases and J by 4 bases. The CDR3 runs to 13 residues. The CDR3 DNA follows: TGTGCCAGCAGTTTTCAGGGGGAATACGAGCAGTACTTC. Protein: CASSFQGEYEQYF.

This clonotype was found a few times. CDR3 sequence: CASSPFRDEQFF. In DNA, the CDR3 is TGTGCCAGCAGCCCCTTTCGGGATGAGCAGTTCTTC. This sequence joins TRBV7-2 and TRBJ2-1; D remains unclear. Looked up from germline, CDR1 is SGHTA and CDR2 is FQGNSA. CDR3 length: 12 amino acids. V dropped 5 bases and J dropped 8 bases, with 10 bases sitting between them.

Written as DNA, the CDR3 is TGTGCCAGCAGCATGGGACTAGGTGGGCCTAATGAAAAACTGTTTTTT. Protein: CASSMGLGGPNEKLFF. The J gene is TRBJ1-4, the V gene TRBV7-6, with D perhaps TRBD1 (5 bases). V was clipped by 5 bases and J by 3 bases, with 16 bases between them. This CDR3 contains 16 residues. CDR1 and CDR2 from the germline V gene are SGHVS and FNYEAQ.

The rearrangement joins TRBV28 to TRBJ1-2, with 9 bases that match TRBD1. The length of the CDR3 is 15 residues. CDR1 and CDR2 from the germline V gene are MDHEN and SYDVKM. J was trimmed by 7 bases and V by 4 bases; bases with no gene match: 10. The CDR3 DNA is TGTGCCAGCAGTTCCTCCGGGACAGGGTTTTTTGGCTACACCTTC. Residues: CASSSSGTGFFGYTF.

This chain links TRBV29-1 with TRBJ2-2; tentatively, D is TRBD1 (5 bases). Germline CDR1 SQVTM, CDR2 ANQGSEA. Between the trimmed V and J ends, which lost 7 bases and 0 bases, there was a span of 15 bases. The CDR3 is 15 amino acids. In nucleotides, the CDR3 is TGCAGCGCCGTTGGGGCAGACACGAACACCGGGGAGCTGTTTTTT. It encodes CSAVGADTNTGELFF.

This clonotype was seen ten or more times. The chain uses TRBV3-1 and TRBJ1-3; unclear D gene. Germline V gene data show CDR1 as LGHDT and CDR2 as YNNKEL (reference sequence). The CDR3 is 12 residues long. Trimming stripped 4 bases from V and 1 base from J, with 2 bases between. In nucleotides, the CDR3 is TGTGCCAGCAGCCCTTCTGGAAACACCATATATTTT. As protein: CASSPSGNTIYF.

The V call is TRBV27, the J call TRBJ2-1, with 11 bases identical to TRBD2. CDR3 length: 15 residues. The junction had 9 bases not matched to a gene; V was cut back by 2 bases and J by 12 bases. Germline CDR1 reads MNHEY; CDR2 reads SMNVEV (reference sequence). The CDR3: CASSLMTSGVEGQFF. DNA for the CDR3: TGTGCCAGCAGTTTAATGACTAGCGGGGTCGAGGGGCAGTTCTTC.

This chain connects TRBV25-1 to TRBJ1-2; 10 bases fit TRBD1. Losses at the gene ends were 4 bases for V and 0 bases for J; bases not matched to a gene: 5. The CDR3 runs to 16 residues. Germline lookup yields CDR1 MGHDK and CDR2 SYGVNS. This CDR3 reads CASSGTGGTANYGYTF. The CDR3 DNA reads as TGTGCCAGCAGTGGGACAGGGGGTACAGCTAACTATGGCTACACCTTC.

This clonotype has more than one count but fewer than ten. The chain recombines TRBV7-3 with TRBJ2-3; 12 bases match TRBD2. The CDR3 sequence is 16 residues long. V was pared by 5 bases and J by 2 bases, with 5 bases of the junction left unmatched. CDR1 and CDR2 (germline): SGHTA, FQGTGA. Here the CDR3 DNA reads TGTGCCAGCAGCAGCGGGACTAGCGGGCTCACAGATACGCAGTATTTT. Protein: CASSSGTSGLTDTQYF.

This sequence joins TRBV28 and TRBJ1-2, with D possibly TRBD1 on 6 matching bases. The germline V and J ends were trimmed by 4 bases and 0 bases, with 12 bases remaining between them. The germline V gene encodes CDR1 MDHEN and CDR2 SYDVKM. The CDR3 loop spans 15 amino acids. CDR3 protein: CASSSSGGPNYGYTF. CDR3 coding DNA: TGTGCCAGCAGTTCCTCGGGGGGCCCTAACTATGGCTACACCTTC.

This clonotype was observed a handful of times. The V and J genes are TRBV14 and TRBJ2-5; D gene unclear. The assigned J gene may be wrong: the sequence end matches TRBJ2-7 better. The CDR3 totals 13 residues. Germline CDR1 reads SGHDN; CDR2 reads FVKESK. CDR3 sequence (DNA): TGTGCCAGCAGCCAACAAGTGGACTACGAGCAGTACTTC. Translation gives CASSQQVDYEQYF.

The chain employs TRBV4-2 and TRBJ2-1; 10 nucleotides match TRBD2. V trimming: 0 bases; J trimming: 6 bases; junction bases outside the gene matches: 5. CDR3 length: 16 residues. Per germline, CDR1 LGHNA and CDR2 YNFKEQ. The CDR3 sequence: CASSQDLAGVTNEQFF. In DNA form, the CDR3 reads TGTGCCAGCAGCCAAGATCTAGCGGGGGTTACCAATGAGCAGTTCTTC.

The chain uses TRBV5-1 and TRBJ2-1, with D tentatively TRBD1 or TRBD2 (6 bases each). From germline, CDR1 is SGHRS and CDR2 YFSETQ. CDR3 size: 16 residues. The V end was cut by 4 bases, the J end by 4 bases, with 18 bases between. The chain's CDR3 is CASSVQGLGGYNEQFF. The CDR3 DNA sequence: TGCGCCAGCAGCGTACAGGGCTTGGGAGGATACAATGAGCAGTTCTTC.

The chain uses TRBV28 and TRBJ2-6; no clear D gene. V lost 7 bases to trimming and J lost 6 bases, with 13 bases between them. The germline V gene has CDR1 MDHEN and CDR2 SYDVKM. The CDR3 has 14 residues. CDR3 bases: TGTGCCAGCACTGGCGGTACTGAGGCCAACGTCCTGACTTTC. Translating it yields CASTGGTEANVLTF. The full variable domain, completed using reference TRBV28 and TRBJ2-6, is DVKVTQSSRYLVKRTGEKVFLECVQDMDHENMFWYRQDPGLGLRLIYFSYDVKMKEKGDIPEGYSVSREKKERFSLILESASTNQTSMYLCASTGGTEANVLTFGAGSRLTVL.

CDR3 sequence: CASTPPGRHYEQYF. The DNA of the CDR3 is TGTGCCAGCACTCCCCCGGGACGGCACTACGAGCAGTACTTC. The chain combines TRBV6-2 or TRBV6-3 with TRBJ2-7; D could derive from TRBD1 or TRBD2 (5 bases each). Germline V gene lookup returns CDR1 MNHEY and CDR2 SVGEGT. Trimming shortened V by 7 bases and J by 3 bases, and 16 bases separated the two germline ends. This CDR3 is 14 amino acids long.

This clonotype was picked up a small number of times. The chain employs TRBV28 and TRBJ1-5; the D gene is possibly TRBD1 (5 bases). Germline CDR1 MDHEN, CDR2 SYDVKM. Deletions cut 8 bases from V and 1 base from J, with 12 bases between. CDR3 size: 14 residues. As DNA, the CDR3 is TGTGCCAGCCAGCAGGGTACCAGCAATCAGCCCCAGCATTTT. Its protein product is CASQQGTSNQPQHF.

J is TRBJ2-3 and V is TRBV5-8, with a possible D match to TRBD2 (5 bases). The CDR3 runs to 17 residues. The germline V gene has CDR1 SGHTS and CDR2 YDEGEE. Trimming removed 0 bases at V and 1 base at J, with 15 bases between. The CDR3 nucleotides are TGTGCCAGCAGCTTGGCTCAGGACCTGAGGGGCACAGATACGCAGTATTTT. Its translation: CASSLAQDLRGTDTQYF. Full variable domain (outside the CDR3, taken from reference TRBV5-8 and TRBJ2-3): EAGVTQSPTHLIKTRGQQATLRCSPISGHTSVYWYQQALGLGLQFLLWYDEGEERNRGNFPPRFSGRQFPNYSSELNVNALELEDSALYLCASSLAQDLRGTDTQYFGPGTRLTVL.

With regard to this clonotype: Compared with germline, one end of the junction differs, possibly owing to a read error. The V and J genes are TRBV9 and TRBJ2-1; D unclear. Germline V lookup: CDR1 SGDLS, CDR2 YYNGEE. The CDR3 is made up of 15 amino acids. The CDR3 region has the DNA TGTACCAGCAGCTCGGACGGGTCCTCCTACAATGAGCAGTTCTTC. Translating it yields CTSSSDGSSYNEQFF.

V usage is TRBV3-1 and J usage is TRBJ1-2; D gene ambiguous. The germline CDR1 and CDR2 sequences are LGHDT and YNNKEL (reference sequence). This CDR3 is built from 13 residues. V lost 3 bases, J lost 8 bases, and 13 bases lay in between. For the CDR3, the DNA is TGTGCCAGCAGCCAGCGTCCCACTTGGGGCTACACCTTC. Encoded protein: CASSQRPTWGYTF.

V and J are TRBV6-1 and TRBJ2-4, with 11 positions matching TRBD1. Per the germline V gene, CDR1 is MNHNS and CDR2 is SASEGT. The CDR3 has 15 residues. V was pared by 4 bases and J by 5 bases, with 4 bases of the junction left unmatched. CDR3 loop: CASSGGGQGENIQYF. The CDR3 nucleotides are TGTGCCAGCAGTGGGGGGGGACAGGGGGAAAACATTCAGTACTTC.